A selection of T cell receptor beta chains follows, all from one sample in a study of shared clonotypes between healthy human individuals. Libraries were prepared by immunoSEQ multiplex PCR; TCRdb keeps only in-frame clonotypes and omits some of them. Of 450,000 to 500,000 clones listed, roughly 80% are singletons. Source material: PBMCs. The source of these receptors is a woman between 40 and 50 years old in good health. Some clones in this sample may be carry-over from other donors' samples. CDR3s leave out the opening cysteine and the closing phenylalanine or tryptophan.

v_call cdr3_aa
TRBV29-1 SVGTGNQPQH
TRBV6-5 ASSSAGQSYEQY
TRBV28 ASSLATSLSSYEQY
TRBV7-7 ASSPTGLRETQY
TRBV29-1 SGRGSSTDTQY
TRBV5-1 ASKTEETQY
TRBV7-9 ASSLARAIVSGYT
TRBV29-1 SVNRDTREQY
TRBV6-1 ASSERRGRGYT
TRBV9 ASSVASGGTDTQY
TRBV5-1 ASSSSGTAYNIQY
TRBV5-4 ASSYTGTMETQY
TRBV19 ASSKDRPAGNEQF
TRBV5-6 ASSKLRTSYEQY
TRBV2 ASSDGGVEQY
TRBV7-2 ASSLGVGDRRNTIY
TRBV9 ASSVQGGRSSKGGNTIY
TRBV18 ASSRTGTDTQY
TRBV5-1 ASSQERGSYGYT
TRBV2 ASSNRDRAGYT
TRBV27 ASGRRAYNEQF
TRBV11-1 ASSLSGRNYNEQF
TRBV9 ASSVEGGGEQF
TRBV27 ASSLLAGRTDTQY
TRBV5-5 ASSQPPYSGYT
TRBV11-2 ASSSVDTEAF
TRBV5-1 ASSLVFETQY
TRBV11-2 ASSLDNTYYGYT
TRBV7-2 ASSLALGTIGYEQY
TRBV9 ASSQGLDTREQY
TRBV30 AGKWGRATEAF
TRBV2 ASSGQSATNEKLF
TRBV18 ASSPARGHEQF
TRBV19 ASTPPVHYTGELF
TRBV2 ASRGTRSGADTQY
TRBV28 ASSQQGNNQPQH
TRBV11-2 ASTSRGGAGETQY
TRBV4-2 ASSQGKGGGTQETQY
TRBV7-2 ASSSPGGQGEQF
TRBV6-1 ASSVIAGGVNIQY
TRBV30 AWSGDPSQYEQY
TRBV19 ASSTLRGTGVEKLF
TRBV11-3 ASSLVGSGRSYNEQF
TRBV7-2 ASSLRGLESSYEQY
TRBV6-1 ASRERGAGGWQETQY
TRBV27 ASRGTDFTSEAF